The present entry profiles one TCR beta chain with its context. This clone occurred once. Its antigen is still unknown. No base quality values were provided; no much bigger clone lies one nucleotide off. CDR1 DFQATT and CDR2 SNEGSKA are derived from the germline V gene (reference sequence). The germline ends are 7 bases apart after V is trimmed by 6 bases and J by 1 base. The CDR3 runs 11 amino acids, cysteine and phenylalanine included. Of the read, only the CDR3 DNA is kept; its 33 bases are in frame from base 1. These data are taken from a study of blood T cell repertoires in COVID-19 (dated by TCRdb to 2020 to 2022). At the level of the whole study: Collaborator samples came from the United States, Italy and Spain and covered acute and convalescent phases of COVID-19. The material from the prospective study consisted of cDNA or gDNA derived from T cells, B-cell-depleted T cells, or PBMCs. Deeply sampled blood TCRbeta repertoires from subjects exposed to, actively infected with, or recovered from COVID-19 were included in the dataset. The repertoires were made available in a free public database intended to serve as a resource for research on the immune response to SARS-CoV-2. Samples were obtained from the ongoing ImmuneRACE study (first 160 participants) and from about 1,300 subjects provided by 6 global collaborators. A de-identified subject ID, COVID-19 status, age in years and sex were almost always included in the sample metadata. Where available, HLA class I and class II types were taken from metadata supplied by the sample provider and were not determined by assay-based typing.

Paper-wide results and their limitations: The amount of clinical and demographic metadata varied by source and participant and was provided uncurated.

Collaborating institutions collected whole blood in K2EDTA tubes following their own protocols. For TCRbeta analysis, collaborators shipped samples in one of three forms: frozen whole blood, isolated PBMCs, or DNA extracted from either of those sample types. TCRbeta CDR3 regions were amplified from genomic DNA by means of the immunoSEQ Assay, a bias-controlled multiplex PCR. As for the authors' bioinformatics: The number of nucleated cells in each sample was estimated by amplification of reference gene primers within the assay. Sequence reads were collapsed and filtered to measure the absolute abundance of every unique TCRbeta CDR3 rearrangement. For each sample, productive Simpson clonality was calculated as the square root of Simpson's diversity index over productive rearrangements. TCRdb obtained this table from immuneACCESS and retained in-frame rearrangements with V and J assigned. These tables miss some clones; where compared with another copy, unresolved V genes account for less than half of the shortfall, and the remainder is unexplained. V and J calls and clone size come straight from that table; D and trimming were deduced from the DNA. Across this sample there are about 74,000 clones, with approximately 86% seen only once. More than 1.5% of the sample is taken by the ten largest.

The rearrangement combines TRBV20-1 with TRBJ2-7; no D gene call is confident. The sequence came from a woman aged 80 or older with active or convalescent COVID-19. The sequencing input was peripheral blood. This receptor has the CDR3 CSATKSYEQYF. The nucleotides are TGCAGTGCCACAAAATCCTACGAGCAGTACTTC.